These 5 T cell receptor beta chains originate from one sample sequenced in a study of identical twins. TCRdb re-called the 5' RACE reads with MiXCR, one entry per CDR3 protein. In the table there are 450,000 to 650,000 distinct CDR3 sequences, 9.5% to 10% of which are singletons. This same sample was also part of a study on yellow fever vaccine responses in identical twins.

Input material: PBMCs. These receptors were collected from a woman younger than 35 in good health.

This clonotype was counted many times. The chain has TRBV12-3 or TRBV12-4 and TRBJ2-4; 7 bases line up with TRBD1. J gave up 9 bases and V 2 bases, and 4 bases lay outside the gene matches. This CDR3 is 13 amino acids long. The CDR3 DNA is TGTGCCAGCAGTTTAACAGGGGAAAGCATTCAGTACTTC. Amino acid sequence: CASSLTGESIQYF.

The CDR3 sequence: CSAPPQGGYEQYF. CDR3 coding DNA: TGCAGTGCTCCCCCCCAGGGGGGTTACGAGCAGTACTTC. V and J are TRBV20-1 and TRBJ2-7; perhaps TRBD1 as D (7 bases). CDR3 length: 13 amino acids. Trimming shortened V by 5 bases and J by 4 bases, and 15 bases separated the two germline ends. Germline CDR1 and CDR2: DFQATT and SNEGSKA (reference sequence).

The V call is TRBV4-3, the J call TRBJ2-7, with 10 bases fitting TRBD1. The ends lost 5 bases at V and 5 bases at J; junction bases unmatched: 6. The CDR3 is 14 residues long. The V gene's germline CDR1 is LGHNA and CDR2 YSLEER. Here the CDR3 DNA reads TGCGCCAGCAGCTGGGGACAGGGGAACGACGAGCAGTACTTC. Protein: CASSWGQGNDEQYF.

This clonotype has at least ten counts. The chain carries TRBV6-2 or TRBV6-3 and TRBJ2-5, with TRBD2 matching 13 bases. This CDR3 has 18 residues. Germline V gene lookup returns CDR1 MNHEY and CDR2 SVGEGT. Trimming cost V 4 bases and J 0 bases; bases outside gene matches: 8. CDR3 DNA: TGTGCCAGCAGTTGGACTAGCGGGGGTATCTCGTACCAAGAGACCCAGTACTTC. Its protein product is CASSWTSGGISYQETQYF.

This clonotype was seen a handful of times. The chain employs TRBV4-3 and TRBJ2-7; D may be TRBD1 or TRBD2 (6 bases each). CDR1 is LGHNA and CDR2 is YSLEER in the germline V gene. Trimming removed 1 base at V and 0 bases at J, with 10 bases between. The CDR3 consists of 15 residues. CDR3 region: CASSQGGALSYEQYF. The CDR3 DNA follows: TGCGCCAGCAGCCAAGGGGGGGCTCTCTCCTACGAGCAGTACTTC.